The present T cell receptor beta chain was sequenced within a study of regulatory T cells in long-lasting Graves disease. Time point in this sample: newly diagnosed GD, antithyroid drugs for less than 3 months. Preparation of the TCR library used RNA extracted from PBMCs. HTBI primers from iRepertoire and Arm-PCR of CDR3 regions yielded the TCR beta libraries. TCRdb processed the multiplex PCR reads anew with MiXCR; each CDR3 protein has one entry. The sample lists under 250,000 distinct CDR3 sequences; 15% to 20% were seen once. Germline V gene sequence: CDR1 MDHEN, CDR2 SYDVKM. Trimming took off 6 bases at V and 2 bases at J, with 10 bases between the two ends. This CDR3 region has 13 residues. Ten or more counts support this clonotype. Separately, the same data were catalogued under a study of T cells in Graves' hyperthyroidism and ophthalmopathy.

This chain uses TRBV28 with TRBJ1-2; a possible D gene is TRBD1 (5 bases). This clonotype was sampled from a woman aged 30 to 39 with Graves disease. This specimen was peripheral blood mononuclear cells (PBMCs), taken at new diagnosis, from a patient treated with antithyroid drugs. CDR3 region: CASSSGGNYGYTF. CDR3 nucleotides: TGTGCCAGCAGCTCCGGGGGGAACTATGGCTACACCTTC.